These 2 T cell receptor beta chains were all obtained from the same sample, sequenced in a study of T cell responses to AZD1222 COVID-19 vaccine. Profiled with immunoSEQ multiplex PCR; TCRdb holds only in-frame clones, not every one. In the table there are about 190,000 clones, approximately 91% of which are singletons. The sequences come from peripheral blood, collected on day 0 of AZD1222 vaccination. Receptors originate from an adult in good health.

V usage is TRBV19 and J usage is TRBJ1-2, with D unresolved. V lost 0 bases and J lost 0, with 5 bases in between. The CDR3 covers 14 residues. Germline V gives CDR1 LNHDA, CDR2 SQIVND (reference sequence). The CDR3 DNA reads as TGTGCCAGTAGTATAGACAGAGCTAACTATGGCTACACCTTC. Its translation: CASSIDRANYGYTF.

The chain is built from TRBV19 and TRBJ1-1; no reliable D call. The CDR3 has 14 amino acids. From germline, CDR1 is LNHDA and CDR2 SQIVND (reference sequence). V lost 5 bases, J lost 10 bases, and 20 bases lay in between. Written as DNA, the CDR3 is TGTGCCAGTAGTCACGGACCCCGCACGTACGTAGCTTTCTTT. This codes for CASSHGPRTYVAFF.